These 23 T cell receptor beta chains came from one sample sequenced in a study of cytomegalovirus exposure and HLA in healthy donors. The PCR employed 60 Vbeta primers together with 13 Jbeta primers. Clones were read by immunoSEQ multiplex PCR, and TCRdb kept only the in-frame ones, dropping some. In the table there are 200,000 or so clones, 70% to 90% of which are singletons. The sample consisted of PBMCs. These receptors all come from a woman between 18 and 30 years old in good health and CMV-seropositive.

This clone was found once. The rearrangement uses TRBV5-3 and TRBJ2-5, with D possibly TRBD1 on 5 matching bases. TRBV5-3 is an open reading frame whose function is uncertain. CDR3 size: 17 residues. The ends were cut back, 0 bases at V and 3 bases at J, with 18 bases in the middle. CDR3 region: CARSLEGSRAIKETQYF. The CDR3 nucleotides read TGTGCCAGAAGCTTGGAGGGTAGCAGGGCTATTAAAGAGACCCAGTACTTC.

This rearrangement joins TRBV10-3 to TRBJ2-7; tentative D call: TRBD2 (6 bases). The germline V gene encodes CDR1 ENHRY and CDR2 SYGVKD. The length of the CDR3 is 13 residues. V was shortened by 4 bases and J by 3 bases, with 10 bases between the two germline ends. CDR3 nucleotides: TGTGCCATCAGTGTAGTTAGCGGCTACGAGCAGTACTTC. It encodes CAISVVSGYEQYF.

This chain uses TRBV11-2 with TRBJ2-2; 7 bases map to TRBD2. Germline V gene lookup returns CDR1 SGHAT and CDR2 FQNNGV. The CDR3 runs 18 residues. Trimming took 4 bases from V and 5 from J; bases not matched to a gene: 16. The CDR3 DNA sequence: TGTGCCAGCAGCTCCCCCGCCAGCGGGAAAACAAGGACCGGGGAGCTGTTTTTT. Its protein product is CASSSPASGKTRTGELFF.

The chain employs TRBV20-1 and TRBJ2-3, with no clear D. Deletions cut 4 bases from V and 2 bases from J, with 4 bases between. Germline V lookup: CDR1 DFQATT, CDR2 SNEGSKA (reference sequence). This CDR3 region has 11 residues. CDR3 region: CSATITDTQYF. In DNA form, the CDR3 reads TGCAGTGCTACTATCACAGATACGCAGTATTTT.

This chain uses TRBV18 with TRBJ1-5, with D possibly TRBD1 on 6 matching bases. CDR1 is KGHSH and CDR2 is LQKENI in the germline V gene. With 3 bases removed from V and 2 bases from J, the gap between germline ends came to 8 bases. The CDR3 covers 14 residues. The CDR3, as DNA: TGTGCCAGCTCACCCTCAGGGGGCAATCAGCCCCAGCATTTT. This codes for CASSPSGGNQPQHF. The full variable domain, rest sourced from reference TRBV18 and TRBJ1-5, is NAGVMQNPRHLVRRRGQEARLRCSPMKGHSHVYWYRQLPEEGLKFMVYLQKENIIDESGMPKERFSAEFPKEGPSILRIQQVVRGDSAAYFCASSPSGGNQPQHFGDGTRLSIL.

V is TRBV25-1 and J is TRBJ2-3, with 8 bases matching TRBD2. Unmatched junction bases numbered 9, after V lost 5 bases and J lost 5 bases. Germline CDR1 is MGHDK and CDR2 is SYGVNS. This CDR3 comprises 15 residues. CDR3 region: CASSLFVAGIDTQYF. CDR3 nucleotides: TGTGCCAGCAGTTTATTTGTAGCGGGGATAGATACGCAGTATTTT.

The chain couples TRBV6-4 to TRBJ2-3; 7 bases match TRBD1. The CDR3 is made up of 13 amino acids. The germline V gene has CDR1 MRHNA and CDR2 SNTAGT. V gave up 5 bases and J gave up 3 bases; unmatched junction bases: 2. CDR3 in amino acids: CASSPQGTDTQYF. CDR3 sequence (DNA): TGTGCCAGCAGTCCACAGGGGACAGATACGCAGTATTTT.

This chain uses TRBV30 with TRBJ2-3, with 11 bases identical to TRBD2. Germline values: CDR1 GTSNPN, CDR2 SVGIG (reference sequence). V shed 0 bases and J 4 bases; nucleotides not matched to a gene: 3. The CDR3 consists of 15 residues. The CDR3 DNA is TGTGCCTGGAGTGTACCTAGCGGGGGGTCAGATACGCAGTATTTT. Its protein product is CAWSVPSGGSDTQYF. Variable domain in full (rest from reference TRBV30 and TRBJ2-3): SQTIHQWPATLVQPVGSPLSLECTVEGTSNPNLYWYRQAAGRGLQLLFYSVGIGQISSEVPQNLSASRPQDRQFILSSKKLLLSDSGFYLCAWSVPSGGSDTQYFGPGTRLTVL.

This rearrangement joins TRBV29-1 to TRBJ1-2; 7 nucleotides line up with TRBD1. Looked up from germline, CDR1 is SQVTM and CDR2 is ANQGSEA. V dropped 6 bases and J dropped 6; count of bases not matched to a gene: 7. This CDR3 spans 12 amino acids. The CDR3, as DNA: TGCAGCGTCTCGGGACAGTGGCATGGCTACACCTTC. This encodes CSVSGQWHGYTF.

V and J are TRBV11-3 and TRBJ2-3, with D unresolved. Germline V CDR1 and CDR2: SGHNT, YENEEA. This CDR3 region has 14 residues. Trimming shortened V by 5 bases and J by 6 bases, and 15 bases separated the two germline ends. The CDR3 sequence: CASSPPVISDTQYF. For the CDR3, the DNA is TGTGCCAGCAGCCCCCCGGTAATTTCGGATACGCAGTATTTT.

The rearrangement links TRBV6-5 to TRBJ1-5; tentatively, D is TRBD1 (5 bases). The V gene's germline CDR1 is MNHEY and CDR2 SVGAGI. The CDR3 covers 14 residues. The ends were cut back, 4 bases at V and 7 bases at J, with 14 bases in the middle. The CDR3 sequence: CASSSRRGRQPQHF. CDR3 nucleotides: TGTGCCAGCAGTTCCCGGAGGGGACGCCAGCCCCAGCATTTT.

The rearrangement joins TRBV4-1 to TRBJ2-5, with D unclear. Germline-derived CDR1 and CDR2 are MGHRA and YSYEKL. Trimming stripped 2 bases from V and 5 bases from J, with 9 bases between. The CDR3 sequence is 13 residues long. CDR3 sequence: CASSQSYSETQYF. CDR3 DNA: TGCGCCAGCAGCCAATCCTACAGTGAGACCCAGTACTTC.

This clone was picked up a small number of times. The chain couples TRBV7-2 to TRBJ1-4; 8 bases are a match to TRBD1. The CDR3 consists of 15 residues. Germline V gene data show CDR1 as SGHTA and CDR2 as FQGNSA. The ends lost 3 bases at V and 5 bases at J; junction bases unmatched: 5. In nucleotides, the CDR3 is TGTGCCAGCAGCTTGGGGAACAGGGGGAATGAAAAACTGTTTTTT. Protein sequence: CASSLGNRGNEKLFF. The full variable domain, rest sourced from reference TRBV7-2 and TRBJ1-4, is GAGVSQSPSNKVTEKGKDVELRCDPISGHTALYWYRQSLGQGLEFLIYFQGNSAPDKSGLPSDRFSAERTGGSVSTLTIQRTQQEDSAVYLCASSLGNRGNEKLFFGSGTQLSVL.

The CDR3 loop is CASSTLSAGGTDTQYF. In DNA form, the CDR3 reads TGTGCCAGTAGTACCCTCTCAGCGGGGGGCACAGATACGCAGTATTTT. The chain carries TRBV19 and TRBJ2-3, with TRBD2 matching 8 bases. The CDR3 consists of 16 residues. V gave up 4 bases and J gave up 1 base; unmatched junction bases: 7. Germline CDR1 reads LNHDA; CDR2 reads SQIVND (reference sequence).

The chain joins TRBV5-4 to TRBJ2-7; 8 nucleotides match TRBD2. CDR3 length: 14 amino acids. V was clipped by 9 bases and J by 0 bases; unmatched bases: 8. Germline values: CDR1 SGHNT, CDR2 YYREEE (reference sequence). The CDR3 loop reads CATNLAGSSYEQYF. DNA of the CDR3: TGTGCCACCAATCTAGCGGGTAGCTCCTACGAGCAGTACTTC.

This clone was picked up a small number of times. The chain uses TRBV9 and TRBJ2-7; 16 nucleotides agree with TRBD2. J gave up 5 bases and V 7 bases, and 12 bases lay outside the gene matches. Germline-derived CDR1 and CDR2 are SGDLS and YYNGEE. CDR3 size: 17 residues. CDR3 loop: CASSQGTSGGALNEQYF. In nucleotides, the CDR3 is TGTGCCAGCTCCCAAGGGACTAGCGGGGGGGCCCTTAACGAGCAGTACTTC.

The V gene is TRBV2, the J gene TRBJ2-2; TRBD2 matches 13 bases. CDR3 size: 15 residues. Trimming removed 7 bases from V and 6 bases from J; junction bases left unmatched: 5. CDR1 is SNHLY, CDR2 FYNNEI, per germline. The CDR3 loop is CASKLAGGVSGELFF. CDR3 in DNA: TGTGCCAGCAAACTAGCGGGGGGGGTGTCCGGGGAGCTGTTTTTT.

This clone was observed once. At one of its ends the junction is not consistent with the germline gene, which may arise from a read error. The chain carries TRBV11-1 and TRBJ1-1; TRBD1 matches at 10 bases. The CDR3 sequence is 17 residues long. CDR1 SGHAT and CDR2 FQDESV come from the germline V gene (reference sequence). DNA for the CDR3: TGTGCCAGCAGCCCCCCCGGGACAGGGGACAATTACACTGAAGCTCTCTTT. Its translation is CASSPPGTGDNYTEALF.

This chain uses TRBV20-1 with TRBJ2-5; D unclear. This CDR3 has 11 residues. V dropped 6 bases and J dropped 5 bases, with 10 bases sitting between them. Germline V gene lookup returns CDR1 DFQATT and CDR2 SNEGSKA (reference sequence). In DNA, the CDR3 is TGCAGTGCCCTAAGGCGGGAGACCCAGTACTTC. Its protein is CSALRRETQYF.

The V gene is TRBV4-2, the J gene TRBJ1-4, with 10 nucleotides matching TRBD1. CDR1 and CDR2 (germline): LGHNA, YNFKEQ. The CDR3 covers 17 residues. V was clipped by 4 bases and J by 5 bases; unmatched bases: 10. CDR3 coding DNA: TGTGCCAGCAGCCCCTTGAACCCGGGACAGGGGAATGAAAAACTGTTTTTT. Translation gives CASSPLNPGQGNEKLFF.

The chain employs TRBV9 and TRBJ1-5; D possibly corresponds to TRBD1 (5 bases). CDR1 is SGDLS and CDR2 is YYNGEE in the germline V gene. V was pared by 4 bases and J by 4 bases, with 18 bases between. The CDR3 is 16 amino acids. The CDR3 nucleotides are TGTGCCAGCAGCCCTAACAGGCTCCTAGCGAATCAGCCCCAGCATTTT. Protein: CASSPNRLLANQPQHF.

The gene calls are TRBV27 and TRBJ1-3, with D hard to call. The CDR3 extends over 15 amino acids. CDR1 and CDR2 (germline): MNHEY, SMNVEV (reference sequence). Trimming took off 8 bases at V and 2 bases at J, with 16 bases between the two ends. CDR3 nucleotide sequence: TGTGCCAGCTCTGTGGGCCCCATGGCTGGAAACACCATATATTTT. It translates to CASSVGPMAGNTIYF.

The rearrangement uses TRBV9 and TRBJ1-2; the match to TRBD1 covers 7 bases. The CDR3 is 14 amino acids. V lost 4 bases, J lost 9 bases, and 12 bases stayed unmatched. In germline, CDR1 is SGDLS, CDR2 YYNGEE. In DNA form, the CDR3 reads TGTGCCAGCAGCCCTACACAGGGGTCGAGAAGCTACACCTTC. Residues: CASSPTQGSRSYTF.